Following are 6 T cell receptor beta chains from one sample sequenced in a study of shared clonotypes between healthy human individuals. The assay was immunoSEQ multiplex PCR, and TCRdb's table has in-frame clones only and misses some. Of 900,000 to 1,200,000 clones in the sample, approximately 80% were seen once. Sequenced material: memory CD4+ T cells from PBMCs. Sample subset: CD45RA-negative fraction. These receptors came from a man aged 18 to 30 in good health. Some clones in this sample may be carry-over from other donors' samples.

The chain uses TRBV28 and TRBJ2-6, with TRBD2 matching over 7 bases. CDR3 size: 16 residues. CDR1 is MDHEN, CDR2 SYDVKM, per germline. The V and J ends lost 5 bases and 1 base, in that order; junction bases with no gene match: 5. CDR3 DNA: TGTGCCAGCAGTCCACGGGGGGTTTCTGGGGCCAACGTCCTGACTTTC. This encodes CASSPRGVSGANVLTF.

The gene calls are TRBV28 and TRBJ1-1, with D uncertain. CDR1 MDHEN and CDR2 SYDVKM come from the germline V gene. The CDR3 totals 11 residues. Between the trimmed V and J ends, which lost 7 bases and 10 bases, there was a span of 13 bases. The CDR3 nucleotides read TGTGCCAGCACCTTAGGGATTGGAGCTTTCTTT. Its translation: CASTLGIGAFF.

V gene TRBV11-2 combines with J gene TRBJ2-1, with no clear D. This CDR3 is 15 amino acids long. The germline gives CDR1 SGHAT, CDR2 FQNNGV. Trimming pared 5 bases from V and 0 bases from J, leaving 11 bases between. The CDR3 loop is CASSPRISSYNEQFF. In nucleotides, the CDR3 is TGTGCCAGCAGCCCTCGGATTAGCTCCTACAATGAGCAGTTCTTC. Together with reference TRBV11-2 and TRBJ2-1, the CDR3 gives the full variable domain: EAGVAQSPRYKIIEKRQSVAFWCNPISGHATLYWYQQILGQGPKLLIQFQNNGVVDDSQLPKDRFSAERLKGVDSTLKIQPAKLEDSAVYLCASSPRISSYNEQFFGPGTRLTVL.

A word on this clone: Being one base from a much bigger clone, this may be a read error. The gene calls are TRBV30 and TRBJ1-3; 7 bases are a match to TRBD1. Germline values: CDR1 GTSNPN, CDR2 SVGIG (reference sequence). CDR3 size: 14 residues. CDR3 region: CASLPTGSGSTIYF. For the CDR3, the DNA is TGTGCCTCCCTACCGACAGGGTCTGGAAGCACCATATATTTT.

In DNA, the CDR3 is TGTGCCAGCAGTCGTCGGACAGGGGAGACCCAGTACTTC. Residues: CASSRRTGETQYF. The chain recombines TRBV6-1 with TRBJ2-5; 8 bases fit TRBD1. The CDR3 runs 13 residues. The germline V gene encodes CDR1 MNHNS and CDR2 SASEGT. Trimming took 5 bases from V and 5 from J; bases not matched to a gene: 4.

A single count supports this clone. The chain has TRBV6-1 and TRBJ1-1; TRBD1 might be the D (6 bases). In germline, CDR1 is MNHNS, CDR2 SASEGT. CDR3 length: 15 amino acids. With 2 bases removed from V and 1 base from J, the gap between germline ends came to 11 bases. The chain's CDR3 is CASSERPGANTEAFF. The CDR3 region has the DNA TGTGCCAGCAGTGAACGACCGGGGGCGAACACTGAAGCTTTCTTT.